This T cell receptor beta chain was profiled in a study of type 1 regulatory T cells. Study-wide context: This in vitro CD4 product, T-allo10, is enriched for Tr1 cells and alloantigen-specific. Study findings and constraints: Type 1 regulatory T cells had a more restricted TCR repertoire than non-type 1 regulatory T cells.

To note about this clonotype: Antigen: not known.

The trim removed 1 base at V and 2 bases at J, leaving 3 bases unmatched. CDR1 is SGHRS, CDR2 YFSETQ, per germline. The CDR3 contains 14 residues. TCRdb reprocessed the reads via MiXCR and lists one record per CDR3 protein. The sample holds over 55,000 distinct CDR3 sequences, about 50% seen once. Sample: cultured non-Tr1 T cells, either the whole culture or a sorted T cell fraction (not recorded which). This sequence was found in a human donor in good health. This chain links TRBV5-1 with TRBJ2-7, with 7 nucleotides matching TRBD1. The chain's CDR3 is CASSLQGQTYEQYF. In DNA, the CDR3 is TGCGCCAGCAGCTTGCAGGGACAGACCTACGAGCAGTACTTC.